These 8 T cell receptor beta chains share one sample of origin, sequenced in a study of Graves' ophthalmopathy and Graves' hyperthyroidism. RNA served as the template for amplifying TCR beta CDR3 regions. HTBI-primed RT-PCR formed the first round, and a multiplex PCR formed the second. TCRdb reprocessed the multiplex PCR reads with MiXCR, giving one entry per CDR3 protein. The data contain about 1.1 million distinct CDR3 sequences, approximately 35% of them singletons. Sample: peripheral blood or thyroid tissue (not recorded which). These receptor sequences come from an adult man with Graves' hyperthyroidism.

The chain uses TRBV5-1 and TRBJ2-5; D not certain. Germline values: CDR1 SGHRS, CDR2 YFSETQ. V was shortened by 7 bases and J by 5 bases, with 21 bases between the two germline ends. The CDR3 is 15 residues long. The CDR3 nucleotides read TGCGCCAGCGCTATACTCGACTCCCCCGTCGAGACCCAGTACTTC. Translated, it gives CASAILDSPVETQYF.

This clonotype appeared many times. The chain joins TRBV2 to TRBJ2-5; 9 bases line up with TRBD1. Germline CDR1 SNHLY, CDR2 FYNNEI. The CDR3 sequence is 15 residues long. J lost 4 bases, V lost 7 bases, and 10 bases had no gene match. CDR3 sequence (DNA): TGTGCCAGCAACCCACAGGGGGCGGTGACAGAGACCCAGTACTTC. Encoded protein: CASNPQGAVTETQYF.

This clonotype was seen repeatedly, ten times or more. Written as DNA, the CDR3 is TGTGCCAGCAGGAGGGGGCGGGAGGGCTACACCTTC. This translates into CASRRGREGYTF. The rearrangement uses TRBV12-3 or TRBV12-4 and TRBJ1-2; 7 bases align to TRBD1. The CDR3 runs to 12 residues. Trimming cost V 6 bases and J 8 bases; bases outside gene matches: 6.

This clonotype was recorded only once. V usage is TRBV25-1 and J usage is TRBJ2-5; perhaps D is TRBD1 or TRBD2 (5 bases each). The CDR3 extends over 17 amino acids. Trimming took 3 bases from V and 2 from J, leaving 19 bases between them. CDR1 MGHDK and CDR2 SYGVNS come from the germline V gene. CDR3 sequence reads: CASSDVGWGRQQETQYF. The CDR3 DNA reads TGTGCCAGCAGTGATGTCGGATGGGGACGGCAACAAGAGACCCAGTACTTC. The full variable domain, with the rest looked up from reference TRBV25-1 and TRBJ2-5, is EADIYQTPRYLVIGTGKKITLECSQTMGHDKMYWYQQDPGMELHLIHYSYGVNSTEKGDLSSESTVSRIRTEHFPLTLESARPSHTSQYLCASSDVGWGRQQETQYFGPGTRLLVL.

This clonotype occurred a few times. This chain connects TRBV19 to TRBJ2-1; no clear D. Germline CDR1 LNHDA, CDR2 SQIVND (reference sequence). This CDR3 has 15 residues. V was trimmed by 2 bases and J by 1 base, leaving 9 bases between them. The CDR3 DNA reads TGTGCCAGTAGTATATCCACCTCGTCCTACAATGAGCAGTTCTTC. This encodes CASSISTSSYNEQFF. Full variable domain (remainder filled in from reference TRBV19 and TRBJ2-1): DGGITQSPKYLFRKEGQNVTLSCEQNLNHDAMYWYRQDPGQGLRLIYYSQIVNDFQKGDIAEGYSVSREKKESFPLTVTSAQKNPTAFYLCASSISTSSYNEQFFGPGTRLTVL.

The chain links TRBV28 to TRBJ1-1, with D possibly TRBD1 on 5 matching bases. Per germline, CDR1 MDHEN and CDR2 SYDVKM. This CDR3 spans 15 amino acids. The ends were cut back, 4 bases at V and 4 bases at J, with 16 bases in the middle. The CDR3 DNA reads as TGTGCCAGCAGTTCTCGTTGGCCAGGGAGCACTGAAGCTTTCTTT. It translates to CASSSRWPGSTEAFF.

Regarding this clonotype: It is likely a read error, because the conserved phenylalanine at the end of the CDR3 is missing. This chain connects TRBV28 to TRBJ1-2; no clear D. Germline V gene sequence: CDR1 MDHEN, CDR2 SYDVKM. The CDR3 runs to 12 residues. V lost 7 bases, J lost 1 base, and 7 bases lay in between. The DNA for the CDR3 is TGTGCCAGCAAGTTCAATAACTATGGCTACACCCTC. Its protein product is CASKFNNYGYTL.

CDR3 region: CASSGLAGGPGDTQYF. Written as DNA, the CDR3 is TGTGCCAGTAGTGGGCTAGCGGGAGGGCCCGGAGATACGCAGTATTTT. The chain links TRBV19 to TRBJ2-3, with TRBD2 matching 12 bases. Trimming cost V 5 bases and J 5 bases; bases outside gene matches: 8. The CDR3 runs 16 residues. The germline CDR1 and CDR2 sequences are LNHDA and SQIVND (reference sequence).